This T cell receptor (beta chain) was sequenced for a study of blood T cell repertoires in COVID-19. Study background: PBMCs, B-cell-depleted T cells, or T cells were the source of the cDNA or gDNA that made up the material.

Measured with immunoSEQ multiplex PCR; TCRdb has only the in-frame clones, and not every one. The sample records approximately 100,000 clones, roughly 87% being singletons. This CDR3 is built from 19 residues. Germline V lookup: CDR1 LGHDT, CDR2 YNNKEL (reference sequence). V shed 4 bases and J 0 bases; nucleotides not matched to a gene: 12. V and J are TRBV3-1 (or the pseudogene TRBV3-2) and TRBJ2-1; 10 nucleotides match TRBD2. Sequencing used peripheral blood. This TCR came from a woman older than 75 with active COVID-19. The CDR3 nucleotides read TGTGCCAGCAGCCCCTTTCCCGGGACTAGCGCCTCCTCCTACAATGAGCAGTTCTTC. Its translation is CASSPFPGTSASSYNEQFF.